A selection of T cell receptor beta chains follows, all from one sample in a study of monozygotic twins with inflammatory bowel disease. TCRdb derives one entry per CDR3 protein from the 5' RACE reads, leaving out DNA. The listing contains 90,000 to 110,000 distinct CDR3 sequences. Sequenced sample: blood. The receptors originated from a human donor with ulcerative colitis or Crohn's disease, or a healthy co-twin of an affected twin (not recorded which). The CDR3 runs from the conserved cysteine through the conserved F or W. Each record gives: J gene, V gene, CDR3 protein.

TRBJ2-3 TRBV19 CASRSADSFGDTQYF
TRBJ2-3 TRBV29-1 CSVTHSGRLKDTQYF
TRBJ2-5 TRBV11-2 CASSSPNRDQYF
TRBJ1-1 TRBV5-5 CASSLRDTDTEAFF
TRBJ2-1 TRBV9 CASSIGGNVGYNEQFF
TRBJ2-5 TRBV19 CASSIGGRAVETQYF
TRBJ2-1 TRBV5-4 CASSPRGRHYNEQFF
TRBJ2-1 TRBV12-3/TRBV12-4 CASSSGTGDYNEQFF
TRBJ2-2 TRBV24-1 CATSVGRTNTGELFF
TRBJ1-3 TRBV20-1 CSASNAPGLRGNTIYF
TRBJ2-7 TRBV27 CASSLSLAGINEQYF